The clone carrying this T cell receptor beta chain was observed a handful of times. Libraries were prepared by immunoSEQ multiplex PCR; TCRdb keeps only in-frame clonotypes and omits some of them. Found here are some 3,300 clones, approximately 79% of them singletons; the top ten hold around 14%. The sample belongs to a study of preoperative IRX-2 immunotherapy in early breast cancer. The treatment is: preoperative locoregional IRX-2 cytokine immunotherapy. Samples came from a phase Ib trial of preoperative locoregional IRX-2 cytokine immunotherapy. The V segment lost 3 bases and the J segment 1 base; nucleotides outside the gene matches: 6. There are 16 residues in the CDR3. Germline V lookup: CDR1 KGHSH, CDR2 LQKENI.

Sequences were derived from tumor tissue, sampled after IRX-2 immunotherapy. The V gene is TRBV18, the J gene TRBJ1-5; TRBD1 agrees at 7 bases. This receptor was obtained from a human donor with breast cancer. The CDR3 is CASSPTGDGSNQPQHF. Written as DNA, the CDR3 is TGTGCCAGCTCACCTACAGGGGACGGGAGCAATCAGCCCCAGCATTTT. Drawing the rest from reference TRBV18 and TRBJ1-5, the complete variable domain is NAGVMQNPRHLVRRRGQEARLRCSPMKGHSHVYWYRQLPEEGLKFMVYLQKENIIDESGMPKERFSAEFPKEGPSILRIQQVVRGDSAAYFCASSPTGDGSNQPQHFGDGTRLSIL.